This T cell receptor beta chain was documented in a study of CD8 T cells in ankylosing spondylitis (dated by TCRdb to 2016 to 2017). Looking at the study overall: The study set out to find disease-linked TCR variants by profiling T cell receptor beta repertoires in ankylosing spondylitis patients and healthy donors. The full study cohort was made up of 25 to 30 ankylosing spondylitis patients and about a hundred healthy donors. Samples of peripheral blood were taken, and for ankylosing spondylitis patients, synovial fluid was collected as well.

Sequencing instrument: Illumina HiSeq 2500. TCR beta libraries were prepared by quantitative 5'-RACE with molecular barcodes. Concerning the study's data processing: A new computational method based on a probabilistic model of VDJ rearrangement was used to identify disease-linked TCR variants. The public reads were reanalyzed by TCRdb: fastp trimming at Q25, MiXCR alignment, in-frame beta chains only. Each CDR3 protein appears once, grouped with its most common genes and DNA. The V and J calls here are based on TCRdb, not the publication. The sample table shows under 450,000 distinct CDR3 sequences, and approximately 20% are seen once. The ten most abundant clones make up approximately 14% of the sample. Results and caveats for the whole study, not just this receptor: Some of the motif variants had been reported before in the synovial fluid and blood of reactive arthritis patients, a finding that suggests common disease-initiation mechanisms. Blood from ankylosing spondylitis patients appeared to be characterized by a TCR beta motif composed of about eight highly homologous amino acid variants. In peripheral blood, the disease-linked clones were found at relatively low frequencies and had a CD8+ phenotype. The disease-linked clones were reported to be significantly enriched in matched synovial fluid samples from ankylosing spondylitis patients.

This clonotype was picked up a small number of times. Its antigen is unknown. Base qualities are not recorded, but no much larger clone differs from it by a single base. CDR1 and CDR2 are read off the germline V gene (reference sequence) as DFQATT and SNEGSKA. V and J are truncated by 3 bases and 0 bases respectively, leaving an intervening sequence of 4 bases. The CDR3, cysteine through phenylalanine, is 12 amino acids long. Only the CDR3 portion is preserved as DNA: 36 bases, with reading frame beginning at the first base. The rearranged chain carries TRBV20-1 and TRBJ2-3; the D gene cannot be resolved reliably. This clonotype originated in a male donor with ankylosing spondylitis or in good health (not recorded which). Sequenced input: blood, either unsorted or a sorted T cell fraction (not recorded which). The CDR3: CSARGSTDTQYF. The sequence in DNA is TGCAGTGCTAGGGGGAGCACAGATACGCAGTATTTT.